This TCR beta chain was observed in a study of blood T cell repertoires in COVID-19. About the research overall: Donors in the United States, Italy and Spain gave samples during acute or convalescent COVID-19. PBMCs, B-cell-depleted T cells, or T cells were the source of the cDNA or gDNA that made up the material.

In the authors' methods: Reference gene primer amplification gave nucleated cell count estimates. Profiling relied on immunoSEQ multiplex PCR, and the TCRdb table lists in-frame clones only, not all of them. Clonal size and the V and J genes are those of that table, whereas D and trimming came from the DNA. The sample consists of tens of thousands of clones, 80% to 95% of them appearing once. Germline V CDR1 and CDR2: SGHNT, YYREEE (reference sequence). This CDR3 region has 15 residues. V shed 0 bases and J shed 4 bases, with 11 bases lying between them. The sample comprised peripheral blood. The sequence was obtained from an elderly woman with acute or convalescent COVID-19. V gene TRBV5-4 combines with J gene TRBJ2-1; D might be TRBD2 (6 bases). Written as DNA, the CDR3 is TGTGCCAGCAGCTTGGGCCTAGCGCCGTACAATGAGCAGTTCTTC. It encodes CASSLGLAPYNEQFF.